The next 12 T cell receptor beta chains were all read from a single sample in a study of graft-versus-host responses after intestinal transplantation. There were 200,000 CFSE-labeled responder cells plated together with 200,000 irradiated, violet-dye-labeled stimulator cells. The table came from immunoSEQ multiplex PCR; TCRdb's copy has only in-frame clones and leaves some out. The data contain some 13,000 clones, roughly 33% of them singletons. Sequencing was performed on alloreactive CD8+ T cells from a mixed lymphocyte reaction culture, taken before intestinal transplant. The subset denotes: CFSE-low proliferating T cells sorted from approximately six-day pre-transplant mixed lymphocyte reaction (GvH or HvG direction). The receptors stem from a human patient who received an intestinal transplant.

CDR3 sequence: CASCLGEGSTGELFF. The CDR3 region has the DNA TGTGCCAGCTGTTTGGGCGAGGGGTCCACCGGGGAGCTGTTTTTT. The chain employs TRBV11-2 and TRBJ2-2; the D gene could be TRBD1 or TRBD2 (5 bases each). The length of the CDR3 is 15 residues. Germline V CDR1 and CDR2: SGHAT, FQNNGV. The V end was cut by 8 bases, the J end by 4 bases, with 17 bases between.

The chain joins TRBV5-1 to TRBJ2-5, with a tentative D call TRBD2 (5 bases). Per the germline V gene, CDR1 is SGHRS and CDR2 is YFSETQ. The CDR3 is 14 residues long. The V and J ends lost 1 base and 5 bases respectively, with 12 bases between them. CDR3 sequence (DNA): TGCGCCAGCAGCTTGACTAGTCCCCGGGAGACCCAGTACTTC. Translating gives CASSLTSPRETQYF.

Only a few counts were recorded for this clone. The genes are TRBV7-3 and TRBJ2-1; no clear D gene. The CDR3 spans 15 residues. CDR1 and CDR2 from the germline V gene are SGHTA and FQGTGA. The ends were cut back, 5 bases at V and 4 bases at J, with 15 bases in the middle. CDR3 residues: CASSPFARPYNEQFF. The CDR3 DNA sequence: TGTGCCAGCAGCCCATTTGCTCGACCGTACAATGAGCAGTTCTTC.

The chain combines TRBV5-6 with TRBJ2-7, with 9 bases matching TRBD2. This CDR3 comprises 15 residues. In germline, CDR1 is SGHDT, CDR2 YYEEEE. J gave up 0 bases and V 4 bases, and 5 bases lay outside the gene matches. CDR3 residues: CASSPTRGGSYEQYF. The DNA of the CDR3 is TGTGCCAGCAGCCCCACGCGGGGGGGCTCCTACGAGCAGTACTTC.

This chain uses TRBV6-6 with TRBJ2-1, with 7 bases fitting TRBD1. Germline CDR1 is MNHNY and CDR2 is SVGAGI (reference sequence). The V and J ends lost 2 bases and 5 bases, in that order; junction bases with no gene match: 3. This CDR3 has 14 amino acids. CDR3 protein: CASSYGDSNNEQFF. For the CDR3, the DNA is TGTGCCAGCAGTTACGGGGACAGTAACAATGAGCAGTTCTTC.

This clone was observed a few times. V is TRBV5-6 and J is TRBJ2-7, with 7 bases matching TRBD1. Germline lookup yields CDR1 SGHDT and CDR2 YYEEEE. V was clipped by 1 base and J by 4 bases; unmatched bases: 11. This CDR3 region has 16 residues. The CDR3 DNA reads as TGTGCCAGCAGCTTGTCATGGGGACAGAAAATATACGAGCAGTACTTC. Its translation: CASSLSWGQKIYEQYF.

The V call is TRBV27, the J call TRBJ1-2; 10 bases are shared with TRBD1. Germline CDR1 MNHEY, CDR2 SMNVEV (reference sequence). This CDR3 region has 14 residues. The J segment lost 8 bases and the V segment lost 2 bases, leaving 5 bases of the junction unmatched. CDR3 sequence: CASSLGGTGVGYTF. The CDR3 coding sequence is TGTGCCAGCAGTTTAGGGGGGACAGGGGTCGGCTACACCTTC.

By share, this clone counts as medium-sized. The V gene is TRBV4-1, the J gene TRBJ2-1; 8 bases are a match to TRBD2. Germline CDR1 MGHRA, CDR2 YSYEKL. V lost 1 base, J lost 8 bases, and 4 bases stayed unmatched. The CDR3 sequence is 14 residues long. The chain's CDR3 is CASSQAGLADEQFF. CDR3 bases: TGCGCCAGCAGCCAAGCCGGACTAGCTGATGAGCAGTTCTTC.

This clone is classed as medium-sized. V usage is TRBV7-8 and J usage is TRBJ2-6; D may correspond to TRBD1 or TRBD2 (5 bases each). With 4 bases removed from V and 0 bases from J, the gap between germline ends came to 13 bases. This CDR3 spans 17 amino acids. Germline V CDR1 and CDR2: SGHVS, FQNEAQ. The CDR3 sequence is CASSSSGLSSGANVLTF. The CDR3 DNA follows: TGTGCCAGCAGCTCATCGGGGCTGAGCTCTGGGGCCAACGTCCTGACTTTC.

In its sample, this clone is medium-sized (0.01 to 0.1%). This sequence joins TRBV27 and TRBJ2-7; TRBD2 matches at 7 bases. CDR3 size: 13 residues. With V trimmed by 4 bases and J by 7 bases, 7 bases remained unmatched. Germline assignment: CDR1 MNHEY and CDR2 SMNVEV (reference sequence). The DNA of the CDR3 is TGTGCCAGCAGTTGGAAGGGGCGGGGGGAGCAGTACTTC. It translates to CASSWKGRGEQYF.

CDR3 amino acids: CASSVEGNTGELFF. CDR3 sequence (DNA): TGTGCCAGCAGCGTAGAGGGAAACACCGGGGAGCTGTTTTTT. This chain uses TRBV9 with TRBJ2-2; D not resolved. The CDR3 runs to 14 residues. V gave up 0 bases and J gave up 2 bases, with 5 bases separating them. Germline CDR1 and CDR2: SGDLS and YYNGEE. The full variable domain, with the rest looked up from reference TRBV9 and TRBJ2-2, is DSGVTQTPKHLITATGQRVTLRCSPRSGDLSVYWYQQSLDQGLQFLIQYYNGEERAKGNILERFSAQQFPDLHSELNLSSLELGDSALYFCASSVEGNTGELFFGEGSRLTVL.

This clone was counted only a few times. CDR3 amino acids: CASRPLGGEGEKLFF. Written as DNA, the CDR3 is TGTGCCAGCAGGCCACTCGGGGGGGAGGGTGAAAAACTGTTTTTT. The chain links TRBV27 to TRBJ1-4; a possible D gene is TRBD1 (5 bases). The CDR3 length is 15 residues. V was cut by 6 bases and J by 7 bases, with 18 bases left in between. CDR1 is MNHEY, CDR2 SMNVEV, per germline (reference sequence).